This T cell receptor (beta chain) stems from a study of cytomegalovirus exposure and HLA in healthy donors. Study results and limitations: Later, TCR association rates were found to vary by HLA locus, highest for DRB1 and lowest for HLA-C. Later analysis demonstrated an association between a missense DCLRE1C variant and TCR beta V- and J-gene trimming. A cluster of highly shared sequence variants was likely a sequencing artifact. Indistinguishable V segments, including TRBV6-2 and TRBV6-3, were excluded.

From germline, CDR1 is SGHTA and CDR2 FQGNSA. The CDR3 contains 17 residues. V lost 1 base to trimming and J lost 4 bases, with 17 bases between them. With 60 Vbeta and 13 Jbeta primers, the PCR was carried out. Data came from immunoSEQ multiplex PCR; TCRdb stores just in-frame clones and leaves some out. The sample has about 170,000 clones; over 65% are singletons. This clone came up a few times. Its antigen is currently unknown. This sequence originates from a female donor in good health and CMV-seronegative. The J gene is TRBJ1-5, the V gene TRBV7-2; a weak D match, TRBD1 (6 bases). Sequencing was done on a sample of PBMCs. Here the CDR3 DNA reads TGTGCCAGCAGCTTAGTAGTGGAAACAGGGCGGAATCAGCCCCAGCATTTT. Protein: CASSLVVETGRNQPQHF.